The 25 T cell receptor beta chains presented below share a single source sample, sequenced in a study of T cell changes during pregnancy in multiple sclerosis. The table came from immunoSEQ multiplex PCR; TCRdb's copy has only in-frame clones and leaves some out. The sample includes roughly 110,000 clones, 75% to 95% of them seen just once. The sample in question was peripheral blood, obtained before pregnancy. Receptors originate from a female donor with multiple sclerosis, enrolled in a pregnancy study.

The chain links TRBV6-5 to TRBJ1-2; TRBD1 might be the D (5 bases). Per germline, CDR1 MNHEY and CDR2 SVGAGI. V lost 4 bases and J 8 bases, leaving 20 bases between the germline ends. This CDR3 is 15 amino acids long. The CDR3, as DNA: TGTGCCAGCAGTTTCGACCGGGTCAGGGAGGGAGGCTACACCTTC. Residues: CASSFDRVREGGYTF.

As for this clone: Other nucleotide sequences in the sample specify the same CDR3. The chain employs TRBV4-2 and TRBJ1-2; 8 positions agree with TRBD1. This CDR3 contains 14 residues. Losses at the gene ends were 3 bases for V and 7 bases for J; bases not matched to a gene: 7. CDR1 is LGHNA and CDR2 is YNFKEQ in the germline V gene. The chain's CDR3 is CASSQGDRSSGYTF. The DNA for the CDR3 is TGTGCCAGCAGCCAGGGGGACAGGTCCAGTGGCTACACCTTC.

V is TRBV19 and J is TRBJ1-2; 7 positions agree with TRBD1. The CDR3 sequence is 15 residues long. In germline, CDR1 is LNHDA, CDR2 SQIVND (reference sequence). V dropped 2 bases and J dropped 2; count of bases not matched to a gene: 5. The CDR3 reads CASSIQGQINYGYTF. CDR3 nucleotide sequence: TGTGCCAGTAGTATACAGGGACAGATCAACTATGGCTACACCTTC.

This clone came up many times. V usage is TRBV29-1 and J usage is TRBJ1-2, with a tentative D call TRBD1 (6 bases). CDR3 length: 10 residues. Trimming cost V 4 bases and J 7 bases, with 7 bases left between them. CDR1 is SQVTM and CDR2 is ANQGSEA in the germline V gene. The CDR3 here is CSVGQAGYTF. CDR3 DNA sequence: TGCAGCGTTGGACAGGCTGGCTACACCTTC.

V and J are TRBV29-1 and TRBJ2-2; possible D gene TRBD2, 6 bases. With 3 bases removed from V and 2 bases from J, the gap between germline ends came to 7 bases. Germline assignment: CDR1 SQVTM and CDR2 ANQGSEA. This CDR3 is built from 13 residues. As DNA, the CDR3 is TGCAGCGTTGACGGGGGTAACACCGGGGAGCTGTTTTTT. Amino acid sequence: CSVDGGNTGELFF.

V gene TRBV5-6 combines with J gene TRBJ2-5; no clear D. Trimming took off 3 bases at V and 2 bases at J, with 2 bases between the two ends. Germline CDR1 and CDR2: SGHDT and YYEEEE. The CDR3 covers 11 residues. CDR3 in amino acids: CASSSQETQYF. For the CDR3, the DNA is TGTGCCAGCAGCTCACAAGAGACCCAGTACTTC.

This chain uses TRBV2 with TRBJ1-1, with 12 nucleotides matching TRBD1. V shed 7 bases, J shed 5 bases, and the junction held 8 bases outside the gene matches. This CDR3 contains 15 residues. CDR1 and CDR2 from the germline V gene are SNHLY and FYNNEI. The CDR3 DNA reads as TGTGCCAGCACCGATGGGGACAGGGGGCGGACTGAAGCTTTCTTT. Translated, it gives CASTDGDRGRTEAFF.

CDR3 nucleotides: TGTGCCAGCTCACCGGACTTCGGCAATCAGCCCCAGCATTTT. Translation: CASSPDFGNQPQHF. The V call is TRBV18, the J call TRBJ1-5; D is undetermined. This CDR3 region has 14 residues. Germline V gives CDR1 KGHSH, CDR2 LQKENI. V was shortened by 3 bases and J by 2 bases, with 8 bases between the two germline ends.

The chain carries TRBV19 and TRBJ1-2; D call uncertain. CDR3 length equals 14 residues. V was trimmed by 7 bases and J by 4 bases, leaving 16 bases between them. CDR1 is LNHDA, CDR2 SQIVND, per germline (reference sequence). CDR3 loop: CASKNDFSTYGYTF. CDR3 coding DNA: TGTGCCAGTAAGAACGACTTTTCGACCTATGGCTACACCTTC.

This clone was counted only a few times. The chain joins TRBV4-1 to TRBJ1-1, with D possibly TRBD1 on 6 matching bases. This CDR3 has 14 amino acids. The germline V gene has CDR1 MGHRA and CDR2 YSYEKL. Trimming removed 5 bases at V and 4 bases at J, with 14 bases between. The CDR3 DNA follows: TGCGCCAGCAGCTACAGGGTGAGGGGCACTGAAGCTTTCTTT. Translated, it gives CASSYRVRGTEAFF.

V is TRBV6-6 and J is TRBJ2-7, with 9 bases fitting TRBD2. The germline gives CDR1 MNHNY, CDR2 SVGAGI (reference sequence). This CDR3 comprises 14 residues. Germline trimming cut 6 bases from V and 6 bases from J; bases unmatched to any gene: 9. In DNA form, the CDR3 reads TGTGCCAGCAGAACAAGCGGGAGGAATGGCGAGCAGTACTTC. Its protein is CASRTSGRNGEQYF.

J is TRBJ1-5 and V is TRBV4-1, with D hard to call. V was clipped by 0 bases and J by 1 base, with 13 bases between them. CDR3 length: 17 residues. Germline loops: CDR1 MGHRA, CDR2 YSYEKL. CDR3 nucleotide sequence: TGCGCCAGCAGCCAAGAAGCTAGATGGGAGAGCAATCAGCCCCAGCATTTT. As protein: CASSQEARWESNQPQHF.

J is TRBJ2-1 and V is TRBV13; 11 bases match TRBD2. The V and J ends lost 1 base and 6 bases, in that order; junction bases with no gene match: 2. This CDR3 is built from 15 residues. Germline-derived CDR1 and CDR2 are PRHDT and FYEKMQ (reference sequence). CDR3 bases: TGTGCCAGCAGCTTAGCCGGGACTAGCGGCAATGAGCAGTTCTTC. It translates to CASSLAGTSGNEQFF. The variable domain in full, completed from reference TRBV13 and TRBJ2-1, reads AAGVIQSPRHLIKEKRETATLKCYPIPRHDTVYWYQQGPGQDPQFLISFYEKMQSDKGSIPDRFSAQQFSDYHSELNMSSLELGDSALYFCASSLAGTSGNEQFFGPGTRLTVL.

This rearrangement joins TRBV6-1 to TRBJ2-7; D perhaps matches TRBD1 (6 bases). In germline, CDR1 is MNHNS, CDR2 SASEGT. Trimming removed 4 bases at V and 2 bases at J, with 15 bases between. The CDR3 contains 15 residues. CDR3 in DNA: TGTGCCAGCAGTGTCTCACAGGGAAATACCTACGAGCAGTACTTC. This sequence encodes CASSVSQGNTYEQYF.

The chain combines TRBV7-2 with TRBJ2-3; 9 bases line up with TRBD2. This CDR3 is built from 17 residues. Germline V gene lookup returns CDR1 SGHTA and CDR2 FQGNSA. The V gene end was trimmed by 5 bases and the J gene end by 3 bases; junction bases not matched to a gene: 12. The CDR3 is CASSTPSGTSWTDTQYF. The CDR3, as DNA: TGTGCCAGCAGCACTCCATCCGGGACTAGCTGGACAGATACGCAGTATTTT.

V and J are TRBV4-3 and TRBJ1-3; D gene uncertain. The V end was cut by 4 bases, the J end by 0 bases, with 4 bases between. The germline CDR1 and CDR2 sequences are LGHNA and YSLEER. There are 13 residues in the CDR3. CDR3 in amino acids: CASSPNSGNTIYF. The CDR3 nucleotides read TGCGCCAGCAGCCCCAACTCTGGAAACACCATATATTTT.

The chain recombines TRBV11-3 with TRBJ1-1, with unresolved D. The CDR3 covers 12 residues. Trimming pared 3 bases from V and 5 bases from J, leaving 7 bases between. The germline gives CDR1 SGHNT, CDR2 YENEEA. As DNA, the CDR3 is TGTGCCAGCAGCTTCGGTGCGACTGAAGCTTTCTTT. This sequence encodes CASSFGATEAFF.

The genes are TRBV18 and TRBJ1-2, with a tentative D call TRBD1 (5 bases). The ends were cut back, 1 base at V and 3 bases at J, with 18 bases in the middle. CDR3 length: 17 amino acids. Germline CDR1 reads KGHSH; CDR2 reads LQKENI. CDR3 coding DNA: TGTGCCAGCTCACCACTATTTCGTGCAGGGAGGGACTATGGCTACACCTTC. This encodes CASSPLFRAGRDYGYTF.

This clone was recorded only once. The chain is built from TRBV5-1 and TRBJ2-3, with 8 bases lining up with TRBD2. The CDR3 extends over 16 amino acids. Germline V gene sequence: CDR1 SGHRS, CDR2 YFSETQ. V shed 6 bases, J shed 4 bases, and the junction held 13 bases outside the gene matches. The CDR3 spells CASNPLFGGAADTQYF. CDR3 coding DNA: TGCGCCAGCAACCCCCTATTCGGGGGGGCGGCAGATACGCAGTATTTT.

This clone was observed a single time. The chain combines TRBV2 with TRBJ1-4, with D tentatively TRBD1 (6 bases). The CDR3 contains 14 residues. Trimming took 2 bases from V and 10 from J, leaving 14 bases between them. CDR1 SNHLY and CDR2 FYNNEI come from the germline V gene. Here the CDR3 DNA reads TGTGCCAGCAGTGAAAAGGGGGTGGATGGAAAACTGTTTTTT. Amino acids: CASSEKGVDGKLFF.

This clone came up a few times. The chain carries TRBV7-2 and TRBJ2-1; D is possibly TRBD1 (5 bases). The CDR3 spans 12 residues. Trimming cost V 0 bases and J 10 bases, with 7 bases left between them. Germline V lookup: CDR1 SGHTA, CDR2 FQGNSA. Written as DNA, the CDR3 is TGTGCCAGCAGCTTAGCGCACAGGGAGCAGTTCTTC. Translating gives CASSLAHREQFF.

This chain links TRBV10-3 with TRBJ1-5; 8 bases match TRBD1. The germline gives CDR1 ENHRY, CDR2 SYGVKD. J lost 7 bases, V lost 0 bases, and 5 bases had no gene match. There are 15 residues in the CDR3. This CDR3 reads CAISESSTGEQPQHF. CDR3 nucleotide sequence: TGTGCCATCAGTGAGTCTTCGACAGGGGAACAGCCCCAGCATTTT.

V and J are TRBV7-8 and TRBJ1-1; D ambiguous. The germline V gene has CDR1 SGHVS and CDR2 FQNEAQ. CDR3 size: 15 residues. Trimming left V 2 bases short and J 1 base short, with 11 bases between. Here the CDR3 DNA reads TGTGCCAGCAGCTTAAACGTCCTAGGGAACACTGAAGCTTTCTTT. Translated, it gives CASSLNVLGNTEAFF. The full variable domain, completed using reference TRBV7-8 and TRBJ1-1, is GAGVSQSPRYKVAKRGQDVALRCDPISGHVSLFWYQQALGQGPEFLTYFQNEAQLDKSGLPSDRFFAERPEGSVSTLKIQRTQQEDSAVYLCASSLNVLGNTEAFFGQGTRLTVV.

This chain uses TRBV10-2 with TRBJ2-1; 10 bases map to TRBD2. The CDR3 runs to 13 residues. Looked up from germline, CDR1 is WSHSY and CDR2 is SAAADI. V dropped 8 bases and J dropped 3; count of bases not matched to a gene: 1. The CDR3 is CASGTSDYNEQFF. CDR3 DNA sequence: TGCGCCAGCGGGACTAGCGACTACAATGAGCAGTTCTTC.

The chain employs TRBV10-3 and TRBJ2-1, with D perhaps matching TRBD1 (5 bases). The CDR3 is 13 residues long. Trimming removed 8 bases from V and 7 bases from J, with 15 bases in between. Germline V gives CDR1 ENHRY, CDR2 SYGVKD. CDR3 DNA: TGTGCCATCTGGCAGGGCCCGATGAATGAGCAGTTCTTC. Its protein product is CAIWQGPMNEQFF.